This T cell receptor (beta chain) was identified in a study of vaccination effects on CD4 cells after COVID-19. A word on this clone: Its target is unknown.

TCRdb's table, derived via immunoSEQ multiplex PCR, lists solely in-frame clones and lacks some. In the table there are 65,000 to 90,000 clones, around 81% of which are singletons. Findings of the study overall: Whether induced by infection or by vaccine, clones showed marked clonal contraction late after vaccination. Healthy vaccinees showed cross-reactivity with common cold coronaviruses in only 1 of 255 vaccine-induced clones.

Viral peptide pool expansion of antigen-specific CD4+ T cells preceded sequencing in the ViraFEST assay. The culture ran for about 10 days, and then CD4+ T cells were isolated. Prior SARS-CoV-2 infection was absent in the vaccine recipients, as shown by negative nucleocapsid antibodies. Culturing of 1.5 million to 2.5 million PBMC per well took place with roughly 9.4 IU/ml IL-2 and around 10 ug/ml peptides. Cultures received IL-2 medium that replaced half the medium on days 3 and 7. Trimming pared 3 bases from V and 2 bases from J, leaving 14 bases between. The germline V gene has CDR1 SGHVS and CDR2 FQNEAQ. There are 15 residues in the CDR3.

The sequencing here drew on CD4+ T cells from PBMCs cultured with SARS-CoV-2 spike peptides, taken before COVID-19 vaccination. This clonotype was obtained from a human donor who received a COVID-19 vaccine. This chain joins TRBV7-8 and TRBJ2-7, with D possibly being TRBD1 or TRBD2 (5 bases each). The CDR3 DNA reads TGTGCCAGCAGCTTGGACCGGGGACCAACCTACGAGCAGTACGTC. Amino acid sequence: CASSLDRGPTYEQYV.